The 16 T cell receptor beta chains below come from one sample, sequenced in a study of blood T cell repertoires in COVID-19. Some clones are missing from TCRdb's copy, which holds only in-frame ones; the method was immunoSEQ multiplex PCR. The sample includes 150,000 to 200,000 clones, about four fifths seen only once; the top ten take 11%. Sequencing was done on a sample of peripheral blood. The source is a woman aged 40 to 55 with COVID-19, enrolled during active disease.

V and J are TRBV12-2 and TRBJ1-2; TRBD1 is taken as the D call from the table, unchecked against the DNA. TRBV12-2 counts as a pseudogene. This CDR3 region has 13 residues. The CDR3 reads CASRARDRYGYTF. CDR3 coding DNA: TGTGCAAGTCGCGCCCGGGACAGATATGGCTACACCTTC.

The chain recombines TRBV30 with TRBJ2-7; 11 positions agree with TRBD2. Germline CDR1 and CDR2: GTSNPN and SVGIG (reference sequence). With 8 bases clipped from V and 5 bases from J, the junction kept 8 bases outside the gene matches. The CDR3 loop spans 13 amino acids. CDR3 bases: TGTGCCGGTGAACTAGCGGGAGCCGACGAGCAGTACTTC. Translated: CAGELAGADEQYF.

Here the CDR3 DNA reads TGTGCCAGCAGCTTGGGATCTAGGAATCAGCCCCAGCATTTT. The encoded protein is CASSLGSRNQPQHF. This chain links TRBV5-6 with TRBJ1-5; D is uncertain. Germline assignment: CDR1 SGHDT and CDR2 YYEEEE. The CDR3 covers 14 residues. V lost 0 bases and J 4 bases, leaving 8 bases between the germline ends.

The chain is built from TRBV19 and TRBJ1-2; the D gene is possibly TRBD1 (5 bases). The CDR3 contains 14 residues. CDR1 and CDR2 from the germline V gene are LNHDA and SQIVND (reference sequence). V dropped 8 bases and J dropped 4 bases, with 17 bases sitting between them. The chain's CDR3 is CASAKTGAGYGYTF. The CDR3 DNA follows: TGTGCCAGTGCGAAAACTGGGGCTGGCTATGGCTACACCTTC.

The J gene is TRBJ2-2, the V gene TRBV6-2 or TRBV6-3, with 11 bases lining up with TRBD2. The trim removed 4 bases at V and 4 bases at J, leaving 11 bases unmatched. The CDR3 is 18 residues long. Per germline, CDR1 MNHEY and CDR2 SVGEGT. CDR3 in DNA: TGTGCCAGCAGTTCCGCCCTTTCTAGCGGGGGGAGCACCGGGGAGCTGTTTTTT. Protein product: CASSSALSSGGSTGELFF.

The DNA for the CDR3 is TGCGCCAGCAGTGAGTCGAAAGCGACTAGCACAGATACGCAGTATTTT. It encodes CASSESKATSTDTQYF. This rearrangement joins TRBV10-1 to TRBJ2-3; D is undetermined. The V and J ends lost 0 bases and 0 bases respectively, with 10 bases between them. CDR1 WNHNN and CDR2 SYGVQD come from the germline V gene (reference sequence). This CDR3 has 16 residues.

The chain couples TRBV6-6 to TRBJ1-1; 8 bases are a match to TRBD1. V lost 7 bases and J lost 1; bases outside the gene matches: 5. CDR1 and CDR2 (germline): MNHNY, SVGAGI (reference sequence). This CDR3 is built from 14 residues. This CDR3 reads CASTLGTGNTEAFF. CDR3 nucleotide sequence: TGTGCCAGCACCCTGGGGACAGGGAACACTGAAGCTTTCTTT.

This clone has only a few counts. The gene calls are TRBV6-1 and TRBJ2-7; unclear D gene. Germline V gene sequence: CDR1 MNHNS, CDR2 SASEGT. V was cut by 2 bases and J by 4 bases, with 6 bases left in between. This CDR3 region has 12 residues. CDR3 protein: CASSESNYEQYV. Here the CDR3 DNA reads TGTGCCAGCAGTGAATCTAATTACGAGCAGTACGTC.

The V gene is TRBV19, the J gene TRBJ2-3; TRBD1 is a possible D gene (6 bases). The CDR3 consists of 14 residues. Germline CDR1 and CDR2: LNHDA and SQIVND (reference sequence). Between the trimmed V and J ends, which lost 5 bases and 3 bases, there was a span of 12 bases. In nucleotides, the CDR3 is TGTGCCAGTAGTTTCCAAACAGGGACAGATACGCAGTATTTT. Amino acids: CASSFQTGTDTQYF.

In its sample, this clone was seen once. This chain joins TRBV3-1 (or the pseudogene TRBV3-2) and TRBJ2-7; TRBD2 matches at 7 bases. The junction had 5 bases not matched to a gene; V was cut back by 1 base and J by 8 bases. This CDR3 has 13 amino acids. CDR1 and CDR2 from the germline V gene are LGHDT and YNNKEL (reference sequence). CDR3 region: CASSQGLAPQQYF. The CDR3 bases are TGTGCCAGCAGCCAAGGACTAGCTCCTCAGCAGTACTTC.

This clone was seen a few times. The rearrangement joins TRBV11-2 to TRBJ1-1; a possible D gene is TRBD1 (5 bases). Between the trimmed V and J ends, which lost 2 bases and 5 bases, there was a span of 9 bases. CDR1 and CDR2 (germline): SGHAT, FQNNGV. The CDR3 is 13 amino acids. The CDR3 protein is CASSLLGRTEAFF. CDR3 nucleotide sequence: TGTGCCAGCAGCTTACTGGGGCGGACTGAAGCTTTCTTT.

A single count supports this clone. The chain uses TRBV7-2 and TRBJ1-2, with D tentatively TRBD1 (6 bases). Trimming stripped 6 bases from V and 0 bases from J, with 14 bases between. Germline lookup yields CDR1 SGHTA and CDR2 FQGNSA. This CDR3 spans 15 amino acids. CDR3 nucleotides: TGTGCCAGCAGTTTTAGGGACACCCCTAACTATGGCTACACCTTC. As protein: CASSFRDTPNYGYTF.

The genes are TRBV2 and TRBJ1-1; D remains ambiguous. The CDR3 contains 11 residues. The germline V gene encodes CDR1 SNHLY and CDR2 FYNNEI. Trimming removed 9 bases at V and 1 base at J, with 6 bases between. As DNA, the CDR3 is TGTGCCAGTACAAGGAACACTGAAGCTTTCTTT. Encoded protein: CASTRNTEAFF.

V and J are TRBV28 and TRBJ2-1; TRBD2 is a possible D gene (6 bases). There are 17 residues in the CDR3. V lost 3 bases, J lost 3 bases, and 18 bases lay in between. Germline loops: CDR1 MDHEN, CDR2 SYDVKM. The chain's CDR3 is CASSLLIVWRDYNEQFF. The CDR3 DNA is TGTGCCAGCAGTTTGTTAATAGTTTGGAGGGACTACAATGAGCAGTTCTTC.

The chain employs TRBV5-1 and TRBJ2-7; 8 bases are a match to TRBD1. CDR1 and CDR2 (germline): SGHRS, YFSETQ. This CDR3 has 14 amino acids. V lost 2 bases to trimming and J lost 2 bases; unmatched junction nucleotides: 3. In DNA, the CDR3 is TGCGCCAGCAGCTTATGGACAGGGCCCTACGAGCAGTACTTC. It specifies CASSLWTGPYEQYF.

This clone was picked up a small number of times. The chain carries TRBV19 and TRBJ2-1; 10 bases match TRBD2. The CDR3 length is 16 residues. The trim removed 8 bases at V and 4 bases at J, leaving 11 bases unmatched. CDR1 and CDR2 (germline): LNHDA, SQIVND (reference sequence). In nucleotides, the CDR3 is TGTGCCAGTCAGGATAGTGGACTAGCGGCGTACAATGAGCAGTTCTTC. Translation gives CASQDSGLAAYNEQFF.